This T cell receptor (beta chain) was sequenced in a study of T cell responses to AZD1222 COVID-19 vaccine (dated by TCRdb to the early 2020s). With regard to the full study: Because spike-specific TCR depth and breadth did not differ between the two schedules, AZD1222 recipients who got a second dose at roughly 4 weeks were pooled with those who got a second dose at roughly 12 weeks. Trial participants were enrolled by age into subgroups of 18-55, 56-69 and 70-plus years, and around 140, 26 and 57 TCR-sequenced participants, respectively, were included in these subgroups. TCR sequencing was performed for about 240 trial participants, of whom around 210 were given two doses of AZD1222 and around 25 were given two doses of MenACWY control vaccine. The investigation overall reported the following: Reportedly, close to half of the unique spike-specific TCRs recognized epitopes lying outside the regions that are mutated in the B.1.351 and B.1.1.7 variants. In the small 56-69-year group, the increase in depth fell short of significance, most likely because of low power. Conclusions about previously exposed vaccinees are limited because only a handful of AZD1222 recipients were SARS-CoV-2 seropositive at baseline. After two AZD1222 doses, both the breadth and the depth of spike-specific TCRs were significantly higher than at day 0 and than in MenACWY recipients. Because no day 14 peak-response samples were available, repertoires were characterized only after the peak T cell response. Most participants were white British and females outnumbered males, and the authors suggested that clonal diversity may have been underestimated. The whole spike protein was spanned by vaccine-associated CD4 TCRs, and dominant responses were seen in regions 160-218 and 743-854.

The CDR3 regions of human TCRbeta chains were subjected to immunosequencing. From the authors' description of their analysis: TCRs in the repertoires were compared against a reference library of SARS-CoV-2-specific TCRs that had been generated with the MIRA antigen-specificity platform. Breadth meant the fraction of unique TCRs that were SARS-CoV-2-associated, whereas depth meant the fraction of total T cells that were SARS-CoV-2-associated. Using the MIRA data, every spike-specific TCR was mapped to the spike region that the TCR reacted to and assigned to either a CD4 or a CD8 class. Log10-transformed breadth and depth values were compared by one-way ANOVA with Sidak's multiple comparisons tests. Here the immuneACCESS table is served through TCRdb, limited to in-frame sequences with V and J called. Missing clones are a known gap in these copies; in checked studies unresolved V genes cover under half, and the rest lacks a known reason. V, J and clone size are those of that table, while D and trimming were read from the DNA. The sample profile shows more than 95,000 clones; roughly 90% of them were found once. The top ten constitute approximately 4.2% of the sample.

Note on this clone: The antigen this receptor binds is unknown. No much larger clone exists at a distance of one base, and base qualities are not known.

What this sample's time point label stands for: baseline before first vaccination. The vaccinee samples were drawn from two UK trials, COV001 and COV002, one of which was a single-blind randomized controlled phase 2/3 trial testing AZD1222 (ChAdOx1 nCoV-19) in healthy adults. For TCRbeta chain sequencing, PBMC samples were collected from trial participants at day 0 and at day 28 after the second dose. Reading from cysteine to phenylalanine, the CDR3 counts 13 amino acids. Only the CDR3 portion is preserved as DNA: 39 bases, with reading frame beginning at the first base. Trimming removed 6 bases from V and 6 bases from J, leaving 13 bases between the germline ends. Sequences SGHTA (CDR1) and FQGTGA (CDR2) are obtained from the germline V gene.

The sequence joins TRBV7-3 to TRBJ2-3; the D element might be TRBD1 or TRBD2, as each aligns at 5 bases. Sequenced material: peripheral blood, taken on day 0 of AZD1222 vaccination. This sequence was found in an adult in good health. The DNA sequence is given as TGTGCCAGCAGTCGCCGGGACGTGGATACGCAGTATTTT. Its translation reads: CASSRRDVDTQYF.